The 20 T cell receptor beta chains presented below share a single source sample, sequenced in a study of blood T cell repertoires in COVID-19. Assay used: immunoSEQ multiplex PCR; TCRdb lists only in-frame clones, some missing. The data show approximately 170,000 clones, roughly four fifths seen once. Sequencing was performed on PBMCs or T cells enriched from blood (not recorded which). The receptors derive from a man in his fifties or sixties who had recovered from COVID-19.

The chain joins TRBV5-5 to TRBJ1-5; 8 nucleotides agree with TRBD1. The V segment lost 2 bases and the J segment 4 bases; nucleotides outside the gene matches: 5. CDR1 SGHKS and CDR2 YYEKEE come from the germline V gene (reference sequence). The CDR3 totals 15 residues. The CDR3 DNA reads TGTGCCAGCAGCTTTTCAGGGGGCCAGAATCAGCCCCAGCATTTT. Translation gives CASSFSGGQNQPQHF.

The gene calls are TRBV5-1 and TRBJ1-4; D is unresolved. Germline V gene sequence: CDR1 SGHRS, CDR2 YFSETQ. The V end lost 0 bases, the J end lost 3 bases, and 12 bases lay between the germline ends. This CDR3 is built from 16 residues. The DNA of the CDR3 is TGCGCCAGCAGCTTGGGGGTAGGAGTGGCTAATGAAAAACTGTTTTTT. It yields the protein CASSLGVGVANEKLFF.

This clone was counted once. The chain couples TRBV19 to TRBJ1-5; 7 nucleotides match TRBD1. The CDR3 spans 13 residues. CDR1 and CDR2 (germline): LNHDA, SQIVND (reference sequence). The J segment lost 3 bases and the V segment lost 11 bases, leaving 7 bases of the junction unmatched. The CDR3 reads CAAAGTVNQPQHF. The CDR3 DNA reads TGTGCCGCTGCCGGGACAGTCAATCAGCCCCAGCATTTT.

The count of this clone is one. This chain uses TRBV19 with TRBJ1-6, with TRBD1 matching over 7 bases. The CDR3 extends over 15 amino acids. From germline, CDR1 is LNHDA and CDR2 SQIVND (reference sequence). J was trimmed by 0 bases and V by 6 bases; bases with no gene match: 2. CDR3 residues: CASRTGSSYNSPLHF. DNA of the CDR3: TGTGCCAGTAGGACAGGGAGCTCCTATAATTCACCCCTCCACTTT.

The sample holds a few counts of this clone. This chain links TRBV5-1 with TRBJ2-5; D is possibly TRBD2 (6 bases). Trimming pared 4 bases from V and 1 base from J, leaving 11 bases between. Germline CDR1 reads SGHRS; CDR2 reads YFSETQ. The CDR3 length is 14 residues. CDR3 in amino acids: CASSAGSTQETQYF. The CDR3 region has the DNA TGCGCCAGCAGCGCGGGGAGCACCCAAGAGACCCAGTACTTC.

V is TRBV24-1 and J is TRBJ2-2; 7 bases agree with TRBD1. J gave up 0 bases and V 10 bases, and 1 base lay outside the gene matches. The CDR3 is 13 amino acids. The germline V gene encodes CDR1 KGHDR and CDR2 SFDVKD. DNA for the CDR3: TGTGCCACGGGGACAGCGAACACCGGGGAGCTGTTTTTT. Translation gives CATGTANTGELFF.

On this clone: In the same sample, other DNA sequences code for this CDR3. This chain connects TRBV7-9 to TRBJ1-5; D unresolved. The V and J ends lost 4 bases and 2 bases respectively, with 3 bases between them. CDR1 is SEHNR and CDR2 is FQNEAQ in the germline V gene (reference sequence). The CDR3 length is 12 residues. CDR3 amino acids: CASSSGNQPQHF. The CDR3 DNA is TGTGCCAGCAGCTCGGGCAATCAGCCCCAGCATTTT.

This chain joins TRBV27 and TRBJ1-5; 7 bases match TRBD1. The CDR3 has 16 residues. The J segment lost 6 bases and the V segment lost 6 bases, leaving 14 bases of the junction unmatched. Germline CDR1 reads MNHEY; CDR2 reads SMNVEV (reference sequence). The CDR3 sequence: CASRPGDRGEGQPQHF. CDR3 coding DNA: TGTGCCAGCAGGCCGGGGGACAGAGGAGAAGGTCAGCCCCAGCATTTT.

This chain connects TRBV2 to TRBJ1-1, with a possible D match to TRBD1 (5 bases). This CDR3 has 13 amino acids. The germline V gene has CDR1 SNHLY and CDR2 FYNNEI. The V end lost 8 bases, the J end lost 4 bases, and 14 bases lay between the germline ends. The CDR3 DNA is TGTGCCAGCGTACCACCCGGGGGCACTGAAGCTTTCTTT. Translating gives CASVPPGGTEAFF.

The genes are TRBV5-4 and TRBJ2-5; TRBD1 agrees at 7 bases. Looked up from germline, CDR1 is SGHNT and CDR2 is YYREEE (reference sequence). V was clipped by 0 bases and J by 5 bases; unmatched bases: 7. This CDR3 contains 15 residues. CDR3: CASSLGDREHETQYF. The CDR3 region has the DNA TGTGCCAGCAGCTTGGGTGACAGGGAGCACGAGACCCAGTACTTC.

This chain connects TRBV4-1 to TRBJ2-7, with TRBD2 as a possible D gene (6 bases). The germline V gene encodes CDR1 MGHRA and CDR2 YSYEKL. Between the trimmed V and J ends, which lost 4 bases and 6 bases, there was a span of 16 bases. CDR3 length: 14 residues. CDR3 sequence: CASSLGDRRGEQYF. For the CDR3, the DNA is TGCGCCAGCAGCCTGGGGGACCGGCGGGGCGAGCAGTACTTC.

This clone was picked up one time. The CDR3 DNA sequence: TGTGCCAGCAGCCTTAGGGGGCGCCGCACAGATACGCAGTATTTT. Protein sequence: CASSLRGRRTDTQYF. This chain joins TRBV14 and TRBJ2-3; TRBD1 matches 7 bases. V trimming: 4 bases; J trimming: 1 base; junction bases outside the gene matches: 5. The germline V gene has CDR1 SGHDN and CDR2 FVKESK. This CDR3 is built from 15 residues.

This clone was counted a few times. The rearrangement uses TRBV18 and TRBJ2-7; 7 bases are shared with TRBD1. The ends lost 0 bases at V and 3 bases at J; junction bases unmatched: 8. This CDR3 is built from 16 residues. Germline values: CDR1 KGHSH, CDR2 LQKENI. The CDR3 coding sequence is TGTGCCAGCTCACCACCAGGGGGCCGAAGAGACTACGAGCAGTACTTC. Protein product: CASSPPGGRRDYEQYF.

As concerns this clone: The identical CDR3 is also encoded by other nucleotide sequences in the sample. This chain connects TRBV9 to TRBJ2-3, with D tentatively TRBD2 (5 bases). Germline V gene lookup returns CDR1 SGDLS and CDR2 YYNGEE. CDR3 length: 15 residues. Deletions cut 0 bases from V and 3 bases from J, with 11 bases between. The CDR3 loop is CASSVGSLATDTQYF. CDR3 DNA sequence: TGTGCCAGCAGCGTAGGGTCCCTAGCTACAGATACGCAGTATTTT.

The V gene is TRBV30, the J gene TRBJ1-3, with D perhaps TRBD1 (5 bases). This CDR3 is built from 14 residues. CDR1 GTSNPN and CDR2 SVGIG come from the germline V gene (reference sequence). Between the trimmed V and J ends, which lost 4 bases and 3 bases, there was a span of 13 bases. CDR3 in amino acids: CAWNLGGIGNTIYF. In DNA form, the CDR3 reads TGTGCCTGGAACCTGGGGGGGATTGGAAACACCATATATTTT.

This sequence joins TRBV5-1 and TRBJ1-2; 7 nucleotides line up with TRBD1. The ends lost 3 bases at V and 7 bases at J; junction bases unmatched: 12. CDR3 length equals 15 residues. Germline V gives CDR1 SGHRS, CDR2 YFSETQ. The CDR3 nucleotides read TGCGCCAGCAGCTCGATCGGGGACAGAGACCTTGGCTACACCTTC. It codes for CASSSIGDRDLGYTF.

The chain employs TRBV27 and TRBJ1-1, with D possibly being TRBD1 (5 bases). The CDR3 consists of 17 residues. The germline V and J ends were trimmed by 2 bases and 0 bases, with 16 bases remaining between them. Germline V gene lookup returns CDR1 MNHEY and CDR2 SMNVEV (reference sequence). The CDR3 here is CASSLQGVPLMNTEAFF. The CDR3 DNA reads TGTGCCAGCAGTTTACAGGGTGTTCCTCTCATGAACACTGAAGCTTTCTTT.

The V gene is TRBV3-1 (or the pseudogene TRBV3-2), the J gene TRBJ1-1; D unclear. From germline, CDR1 is LGHDT and CDR2 YNNKEL (reference sequence). Trimming cost V 3 bases and J 3 bases, with 8 bases left between them. The CDR3 is 13 amino acids. The CDR3 DNA reads as TGTGCCAGCAGCCAGGGCCAGTACACTGAAGCTTTCTTT. It encodes CASSQGQYTEAFF.

This chain connects TRBV6-5 to TRBJ2-7, with D possibly matching TRBD1 (5 bases). Germline CDR1 MNHEY, CDR2 SVGAGI. Trimming pared 6 bases from V and 6 bases from J, leaving 9 bases between. The CDR3 runs 11 residues. Written as DNA, the CDR3 is TGTGCCAGCAGCACAGGTCTCGAGCAGTACTTC. Amino acid sequence: CASSTGLEQYF.

This chain connects TRBV6-2 or TRBV6-3 to TRBJ1-5, with D possibly TRBD1 on 5 matching bases. The CDR3 loop spans 15 amino acids. Trimming took off 4 bases at V and 3 bases at J, with 13 bases between the two ends. Germline V CDR1 and CDR2: MNHEY, SVGEGT. CDR3 region: CASSSPDRHNQPQHF. DNA of the CDR3: TGTGCCAGCAGTTCTCCAGACAGACACAATCAGCCCCAGCATTTT.